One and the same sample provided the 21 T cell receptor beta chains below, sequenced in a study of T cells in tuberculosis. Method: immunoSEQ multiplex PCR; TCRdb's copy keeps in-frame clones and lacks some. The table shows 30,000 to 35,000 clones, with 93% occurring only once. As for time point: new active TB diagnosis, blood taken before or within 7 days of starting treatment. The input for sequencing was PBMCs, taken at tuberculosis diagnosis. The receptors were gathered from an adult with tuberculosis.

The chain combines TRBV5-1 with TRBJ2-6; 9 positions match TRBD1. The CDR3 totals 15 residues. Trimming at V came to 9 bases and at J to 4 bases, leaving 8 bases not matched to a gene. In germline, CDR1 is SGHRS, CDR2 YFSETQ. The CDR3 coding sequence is TGCGCCACTACCGGGACAGGGACCGGGGCCAACGTCCTGACTTTC. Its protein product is CATTGTGTGANVLTF. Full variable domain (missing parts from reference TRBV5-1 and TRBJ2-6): KAGVTQTPRYLIKTRGQQVTLSCSPISGHRSVSWYQQTPGQGLQFLFEYFSETQRNKGNFPGRFSGRQFSNSRSEMNVSTLELGDSALYLCATTGTGTGANVLTFGAGSRLTVL.

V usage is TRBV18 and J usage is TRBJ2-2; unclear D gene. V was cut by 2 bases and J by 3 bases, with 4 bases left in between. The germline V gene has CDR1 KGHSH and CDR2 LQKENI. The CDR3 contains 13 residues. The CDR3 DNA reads TGTGCCAGCTCACCAGAGTACACCGGGGAGCTGTTTTTT. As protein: CASSPEYTGELFF.

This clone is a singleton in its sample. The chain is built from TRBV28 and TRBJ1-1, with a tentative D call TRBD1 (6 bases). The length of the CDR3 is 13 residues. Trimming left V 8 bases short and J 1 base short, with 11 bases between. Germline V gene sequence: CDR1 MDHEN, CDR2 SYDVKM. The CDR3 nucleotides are TGTGCCAGCTGGGGGCAGGGGAACACTGAAGCTTTCTTT. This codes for CASWGQGNTEAFF.

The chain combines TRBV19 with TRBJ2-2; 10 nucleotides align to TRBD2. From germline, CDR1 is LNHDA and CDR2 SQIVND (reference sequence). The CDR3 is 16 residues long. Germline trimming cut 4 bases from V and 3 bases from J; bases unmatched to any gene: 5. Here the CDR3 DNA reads TGTGCCAGTAGTAAAGTAGCGGGAGGCTACACCGGGGAGCTGTTTTTT. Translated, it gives CASSKVAGGYTGELFF.

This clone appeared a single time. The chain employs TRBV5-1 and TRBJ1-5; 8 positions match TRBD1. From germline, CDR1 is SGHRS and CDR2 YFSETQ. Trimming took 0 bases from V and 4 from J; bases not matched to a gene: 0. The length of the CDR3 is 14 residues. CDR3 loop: CASSLDRGNQPQHF. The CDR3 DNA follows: TGCGCCAGCAGCTTGGACAGGGGGAATCAGCCCCAGCATTTT. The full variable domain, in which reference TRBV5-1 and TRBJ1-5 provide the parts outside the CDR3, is KAGVTQTPRYLIKTRGQQVTLSCSPISGHRSVSWYQQTPGQGLQFLFEYFSETQRNKGNFPGRFSGRQFSNSRSEMNVSTLELGDSALYLCASSLDRGNQPQHFGDGTRLSIL.

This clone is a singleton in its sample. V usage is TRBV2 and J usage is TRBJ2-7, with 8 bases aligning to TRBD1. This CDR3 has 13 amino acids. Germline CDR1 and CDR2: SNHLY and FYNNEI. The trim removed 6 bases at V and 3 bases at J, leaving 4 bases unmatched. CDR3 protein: CASSPDRVYEQYF. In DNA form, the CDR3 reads TGTGCCAGCAGCCCGGACAGGGTCTACGAGCAGTACTTC.

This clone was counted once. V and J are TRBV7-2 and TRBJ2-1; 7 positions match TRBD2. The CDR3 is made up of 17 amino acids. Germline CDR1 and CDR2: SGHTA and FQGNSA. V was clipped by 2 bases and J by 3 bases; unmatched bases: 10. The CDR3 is CASSLKSSGTFYNEQFF. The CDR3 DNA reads TGTGCCAGCAGCTTAAAGTCTAGCGGAACCTTCTACAATGAGCAGTTCTTC.

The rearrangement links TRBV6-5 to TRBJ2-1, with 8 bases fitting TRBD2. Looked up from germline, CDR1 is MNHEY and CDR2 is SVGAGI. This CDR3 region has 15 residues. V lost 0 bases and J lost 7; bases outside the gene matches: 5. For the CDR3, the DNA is TGTGCCAGCAGTTACTCGAGCGGGACTAGTAATGAGCAGTTCTTC. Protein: CASSYSSGTSNEQFF.

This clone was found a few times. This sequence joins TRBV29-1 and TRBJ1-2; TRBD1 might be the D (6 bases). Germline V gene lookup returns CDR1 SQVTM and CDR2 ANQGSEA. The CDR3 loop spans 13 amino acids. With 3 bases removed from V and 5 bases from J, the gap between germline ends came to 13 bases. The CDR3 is CSVDRGGGYGYTF. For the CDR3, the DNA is TGCAGCGTTGATCGGGGGGGCGGGTATGGCTACACCTTC.

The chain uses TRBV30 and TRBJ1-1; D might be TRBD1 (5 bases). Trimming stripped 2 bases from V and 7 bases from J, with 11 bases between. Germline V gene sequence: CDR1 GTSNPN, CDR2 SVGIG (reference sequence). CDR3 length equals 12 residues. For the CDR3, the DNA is TGTGCCTGGAGTCTTAGGGGTGTTGAAGCTTTCTTT. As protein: CAWSLRGVEAFF.

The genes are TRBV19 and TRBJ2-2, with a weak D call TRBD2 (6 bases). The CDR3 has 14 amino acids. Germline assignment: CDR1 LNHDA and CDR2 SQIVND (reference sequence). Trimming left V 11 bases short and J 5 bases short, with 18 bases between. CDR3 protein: CAARGGAGTGELFF. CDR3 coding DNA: TGTGCCGCCCGGGGAGGTGCCGGAACCGGGGAGCTGTTTTTT.

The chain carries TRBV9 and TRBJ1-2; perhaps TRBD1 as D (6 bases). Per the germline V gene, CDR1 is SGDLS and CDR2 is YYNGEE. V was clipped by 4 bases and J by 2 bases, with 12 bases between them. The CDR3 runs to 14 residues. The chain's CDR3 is CASSRDTSNYGYTF. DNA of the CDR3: TGTGCCAGCAGCCGGGACACCTCAAACTATGGCTACACCTTC.

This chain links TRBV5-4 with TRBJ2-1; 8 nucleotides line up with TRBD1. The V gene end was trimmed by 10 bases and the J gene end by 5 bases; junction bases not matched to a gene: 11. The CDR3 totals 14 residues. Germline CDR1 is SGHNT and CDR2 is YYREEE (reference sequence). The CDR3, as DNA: TGTGCCGTAGACAGGGGTAACGCTCACAATGAGCAGTTCTTC. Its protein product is CAVDRGNAHNEQFF.

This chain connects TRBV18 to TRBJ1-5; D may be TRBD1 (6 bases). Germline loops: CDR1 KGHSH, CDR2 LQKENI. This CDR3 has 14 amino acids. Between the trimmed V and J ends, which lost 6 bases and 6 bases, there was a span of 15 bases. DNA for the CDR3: TGTGCCAGCTCCCAGGGGTTCCTCGGTCAGCCCCAGCATTTT. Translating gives CASSQGFLGQPQHF.

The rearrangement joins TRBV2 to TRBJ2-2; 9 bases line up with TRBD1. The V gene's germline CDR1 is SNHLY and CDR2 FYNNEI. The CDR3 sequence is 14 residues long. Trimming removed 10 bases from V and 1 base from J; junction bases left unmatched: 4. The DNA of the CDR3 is TGTGCCACCCGACAGGGGGAGAACACCGGGGAGCTGTTTTTT. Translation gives CATRQGENTGELFF.

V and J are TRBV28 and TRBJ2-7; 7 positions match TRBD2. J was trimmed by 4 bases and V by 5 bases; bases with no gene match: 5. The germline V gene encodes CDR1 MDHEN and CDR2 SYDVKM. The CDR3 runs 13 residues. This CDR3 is CASSGGRAYEQYF. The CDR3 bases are TGTGCCAGCAGTGGGGGGAGGGCTTACGAGCAGTACTTC. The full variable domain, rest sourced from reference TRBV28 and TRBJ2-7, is DVKVTQSSRYLVKRTGEKVFLECVQDMDHENMFWYRQDPGLGLRLIYFSYDVKMKEKGDIPEGYSVSREKKERFSLILESASTNQTSMYLCASSGGRAYEQYFGPGTRLTVT.

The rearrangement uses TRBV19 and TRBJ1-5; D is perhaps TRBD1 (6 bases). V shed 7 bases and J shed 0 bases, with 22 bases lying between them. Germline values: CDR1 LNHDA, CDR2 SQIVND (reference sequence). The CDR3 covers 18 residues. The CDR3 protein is CASNPTGPGVYSNQPQHF. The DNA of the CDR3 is TGTGCCAGTAACCCGACAGGCCCCGGGGTTTATAGCAATCAGCCCCAGCATTTT.

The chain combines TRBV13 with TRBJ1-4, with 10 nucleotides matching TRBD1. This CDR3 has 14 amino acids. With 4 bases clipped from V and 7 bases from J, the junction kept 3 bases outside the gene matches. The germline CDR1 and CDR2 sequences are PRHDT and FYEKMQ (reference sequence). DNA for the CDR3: TGTGCCAGCAGCTCCGGGACAGGGGTTGAAAAACTGTTTTTT. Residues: CASSSGTGVEKLFF.

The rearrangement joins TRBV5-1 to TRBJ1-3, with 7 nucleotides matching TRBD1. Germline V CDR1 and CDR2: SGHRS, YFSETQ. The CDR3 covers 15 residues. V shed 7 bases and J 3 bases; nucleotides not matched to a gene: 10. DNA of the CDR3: TGCGCCAGCGCCTTGGAGGGGGCGCTTGGAAACACCATATATTTT. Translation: CASALEGALGNTIYF.

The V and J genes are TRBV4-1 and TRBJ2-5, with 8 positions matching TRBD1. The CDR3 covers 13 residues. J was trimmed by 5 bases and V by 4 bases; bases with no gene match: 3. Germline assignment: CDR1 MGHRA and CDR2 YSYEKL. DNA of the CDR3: TGCGCCAGCAGCCTCAGGGGGCCGGAGACCCAGTACTTC. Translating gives CASSLRGPETQYF.

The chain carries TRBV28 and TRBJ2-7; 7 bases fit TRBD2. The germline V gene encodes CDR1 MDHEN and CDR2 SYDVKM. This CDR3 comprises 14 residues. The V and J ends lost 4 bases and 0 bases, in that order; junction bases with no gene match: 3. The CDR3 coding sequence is TGTGCCAGCAGTTCTCGGACTAGCTCCTACGAGCAGTACTTC. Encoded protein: CASSSRTSSYEQYF.